The rows below give T cell receptor beta chains drawn from one sample of a study of PD-1 blockade in mismatch repair-deficient tumors. The method was immunoSEQ multiplex PCR; TCRdb's version includes in-frame clones alone and lacks a portion of them. The table lists roughly 120,000 clones, 88% of them singletons. Sample: peripheral blood, taken almost 74 weeks after starting pembrolizumab. The receptors derive from an adult with mismatch repair-deficient cancer. Both conserved end residues are part of each CDR3. D genes are given only for firm matches. Clone size is not always given. Where it is, it says once, few, many or a class for expanded clones.

V: TRBV11-2; D: -; size: -; length: 16; J: TRBJ2-5; DNA: TGTGCCAGCAGCTTAATGGAACGGGTACAACAAGAGACCCAGTACTTC; CDR3: CASSLMERVQQETQYF
V: TRBV7-6; D: -; size: -; length: 12; J: TRBJ2-7; DNA: TGTGCCAGCAGCTCTCTTTCCCGGGAGCAGTACTTC; CDR3: CASSSLSREQYF
V: TRBV4-1; D: -; size: -; length: 12; J: TRBJ1-2; DNA: TGCGCCAGCAGCCAAGCTACACGTGGCTACACCTTC; CDR3: CASSQATRGYTF
V: TRBV19; D: -; size: -; length: 17; J: TRBJ2-3; DNA: TGTGCCAGTAGTAAAACCTACCTAGCGTCGGCTACAGATACGCAGTATTTT; CDR3: CASSKTYLASATDTQYF
V: TRBV27; D: TRBD2; size: -; length: 14; J: TRBJ2-1; DNA: TGTGCCAGCAGTTTATCCGTAGCGGGAACTGAGCAGTTCTTC; CDR3: CASSLSVAGTEQFF
V: TRBV28; D: -; size: -; length: 12; J: TRBJ2-7; DNA: TGTGCCAGCAGTTTAGACATCTACGAGCAGTACTTC; CDR3: CASSLDIYEQYF
V: TRBV5-1; D: TRBD2; size: -; length: 15; J: TRBJ2-3; DNA: TGCGCCAGCAGCTTGACGGGACTAGTGACAGATACGCAGTATTTT; CDR3: CASSLTGLVTDTQYF
V: TRBV6-5; D: -; size: -; length: 14; J: TRBJ2-2; DNA: TGTGCCAGCAGTTACGTCGAAAACACCGGGGAGCTGTTTTTT; CDR3: CASSYVENTGELFF
V: TRBV7-9; D: -; size: -; length: 15; J: TRBJ2-3; DNA: TGTGCCAGCAGCCCAGCACACCTTAGCACAGATACGCAGTATTTT; CDR3: CASSPAHLSTDTQYF
V: TRBV27; D: TRBD1; size: -; length: 19; J: TRBJ2-5; DNA: TGTGCCAGCAGTTCCCTCCCTTTGGGGACAGCTTTACCTGGGGAGACCCAGTACTTC; CDR3: CASSSLPLGTALPGETQYF
V: TRBV7-9; D: TRBD2; size: -; length: 18; J: TRBJ2-3; DNA: TGTGCCAGCAGCTTAGTACGGAGACTAGCGTCTAGCACAGATACGCAGTATTTT; CDR3: CASSLVRRLASSTDTQYF
V: TRBV7-9; D: TRBD1; size: -; length: 16; J: TRBJ2-3; DNA: TGTGCCAGCAGCTCAACCCATGGACAGGGCGGGGATACGCAGTATTTT; CDR3: CASSSTHGQGGDTQYF
V: TRBV5-6; D: -; size: -; length: 15; J: TRBJ2-2; DNA: TGTGCCAGCAGCTTGCTATCGGGGAAAGCCGGGGAGCTGTTTTTT; CDR3: CASSLLSGKAGELFF
V: TRBV6-5; D: -; size: -; length: 12; J: TRBJ1-2; DNA: TGTGCCAGCACCGTCGGGGTGCAGGGCTACACCTTC; CDR3: CASTVGVQGYTF
V: TRBV7-9; D: -; size: -; length: 19; J: TRBJ2-1; DNA: TGTGCCAGCAGCACACCCGGGACCGCGACTAGATGGAGATACAATGAGCAGTTCTTC; CDR3: CASSTPGTATRWRYNEQFF
V: TRBV11-2; D: -; size: once; length: 11; J: TRBJ2-7; DNA: TGTGCCAGCAGCCCAGGTCGCGAGCAGTACTTC; CDR3: CASSPGREQYF
V: TRBV11-2; D: TRBD2; size: once; length: 14; J: TRBJ2-7; DNA: TGTGCCAGCAGCTTACTAGCGGGAGGCCGTGAGCAGTACTTC; CDR3: CASSLLAGGREQYF
V: TRBV11-3; D: -; size: -; length: 13; J: TRBJ2-7; DNA: TGTGCCAGCAGCTCCGGGATAGCCTACGAGCAGTACTTC; CDR3: CASSSGIAYEQYF
V: TRBV15; D: TRBD1; size: -; length: 15; J: TRBJ2-7; DNA: TGTGCCACCAGCAGAGCGGGACAGGGATCCTACGAGCAGTACTTC; CDR3: CATSRAGQGSYEQYF
V: TRBV6-5; D: -; size: -; length: 12; J: TRBJ2-7; DNA: TGTGCCAGCAGTTACGGACGTAGCGAGCAGTACTTC; CDR3: CASSYGRSEQYF
V: TRBV28; D: -; size: -; length: 14; J: TRBJ2-7; DNA: TGTGCCAGCAGTATACGAGGACTCCTCTACGAGCAGTACTTC; CDR3: CASSIRGLLYEQYF
V: TRBV4-1; D: TRBD1; size: few; length: 14; J: TRBJ1-4; DNA: TGCGCCAGCAGCCCACCGGGACAGCATGAAAAACTGTTTTTT; CDR3: CASSPPGQHEKLFF
V: TRBV6-1; D: -; size: -; length: 20; J: TRBJ1-3; DNA: TGTGCCAGCAGTGAAGGGGCAGGGGCCAATCTCATCTCCTGGGGAAACACCATATATTTT; CDR3: CASSEGAGANLISWGNTIYF
V: TRBV6-6; D: TRBD1; size: -; length: 15; J: TRBJ2-7; DNA: TGTGCCAGCAGCCAGGGACAGGGGGTTTCCTACGAGCAGTACTTC; CDR3: CASSQGQGVSYEQYF
V: TRBV11-3; D: -; size: -; length: 15; J: TRBJ2-3; DNA: TGTGCCAGCAGCTTAATGGGCACAGATCCAGATACGCAGTATTTT; CDR3: CASSLMGTDPDTQYF
V: TRBV7-9; D: -; size: once; length: 13; J: TRBJ1-4; DNA: TGTGCCAGCAGCTTCCTAAGCGGTGAAAAACTGTTTTTT; CDR3: CASSFLSGEKLFF
V: TRBV6-5; D: -; size: many; length: 15; J: TRBJ2-7; DNA: TGTGCCAGCAGTTACGCGGGGAGCGACTCCTACGAGCAGTACTTC; CDR3: CASSYAGSDSYEQYF
V: TRBV5-4; D: TRBD1; size: -; length: 15; J: TRBJ1-2; DNA: TGTGCCAGCAGCTTACAGGGACAGGCCAGGCTTCTCTACACCTTC; CDR3: CASSLQGQARLLYTF
V: TRBV5-4; D: TRBD1; size: -; length: 17; J: TRBJ2-5; DNA: TGTGCCAGCAGCCGACAGGGGGTGGGGACCGCCAGGGAGACCCAGTACTTC; CDR3: CASSRQGVGTARETQYF
V: TRBV29-1; D: TRBD1; size: -; length: 13; J: TRBJ2-5; DNA: TGCAGCGGCCTCAGGGGGTCCCAAGAGACCCAGTACTTC; CDR3: CSGLRGSQETQYF
V: TRBV5-1; D: TRBD2; size: once; length: 17; J: TRBJ2-7; DNA: TGCGCCAGCAGCTTGGGGCCGGACGCGGGAGGTTCTTACGAGCAGTACTTC; CDR3: CASSLGPDAGGSYEQYF
V: TRBV27; D: TRBD1; size: -; length: 13; J: TRBJ1-1; DNA: TGTGCCAGCAGTCTCCGGGACAGGGACGAAGCTTTCTTT; CDR3: CASSLRDRDEAFF
V: TRBV25-1; D: -; size: -; length: 14; J: TRBJ2-2; DNA: TGTGCCAGCAGTGAAGGCAGGGAAGTCGGGGAGCTGTTTTTT; CDR3: CASSEGREVGELFF
V: TRBV4-1; D: -; size: -; length: 17; J: TRBJ2-5; DNA: TGCGCCAGCAGCTATAAAGTTCCAGCGGCCTCACAAGAGACCCAGTACTTC; CDR3: CASSYKVPAASQETQYF
V: TRBV27; D: TRBD2; size: -; length: 15; J: TRBJ2-7; DNA: TGTGCCAGCAGTCCCCGGACTAGCGGGGGCCGCCAGCAGTACTTC; CDR3: CASSPRTSGGRQQYF
V: TRBV4-3; D: TRBD2; size: -; length: 15; J: TRBJ2-1; DNA: TGCGCCAGCAGCCAAGATATGGCTAGCGGCAATGAGCAGTTCTTC; CDR3: CASSQDMASGNEQFF
V: TRBV27; D: -; size: -; length: 12; J: TRBJ2-5; DNA: TGTGCCAGCAGTGTGAACGGGGAGACCCAGTACTTC; CDR3: CASSVNGETQYF
V: TRBV4-3; D: TRBD2; size: -; length: 15; J: TRBJ2-5; DNA: TGCGCCAGCAGCCCAATTCCTTCGGGGGGAGAGACCCAGTACTTC; CDR3: CASSPIPSGGETQYF